The TCR beta chain described here comes from a study of T-cell memory formation after mild COVID-19. Germline loops: CDR1 MNHEY, CDR2 SVGAGI. The CDR3 is 12 amino acids. Trimming removed 6 bases at V and 1 base at J, with 6 bases between. Using its own MiXCR run on the 5' RACE reads, TCRdb lists one record per CDR3 protein. Here the sample spans roughly 340,000 distinct CDR3 sequences, less than 25% being singletons. Study-level results: Clones that contracted from day 15 to 85 had balanced CD4/CD8; later expanders were CD4+ biased. Pre-infection memory carried some responding clones, suggesting that cross-reactive memory joined. Clones that contracted clustered mainly in CM and EM if CD4+ and in EMRA if CD8+.

This clonotype was counted between two and nine times. What it binds is unknown. This TCR was recovered from a man aged 18 to 29 who had mild COVID-19 (a few samples of this study predate the infection). Cell type and time point are not known. This sequence joins TRBV6-5 and TRBJ1-1; D not resolved. The sequenced sample consisted of PBMCs or a T cell subset sorted from them (not recorded which). DNA for the CDR3: TGTGCCAGCAGACTAGGGAACACTGAAGCTTTCTTT. Translation gives CASRLGNTEAFF.